The next 10 T cell receptor beta chains were all read from a single sample in a study of T cells after yellow fever vaccination. TCRdb used MiXCR to reprocess the 5' RACE reads, holding one entry per CDR3 protein. The sample has 230,000 or so distinct CDR3 sequences; roughly 6.8% are singletons. The sample in question was CD4+ T cells sorted from PBMCs, obtained on the day of the yellow fever booster vaccination. Receptors originate from a man under 40 who received the YFV17D yellow fever vaccine.

This clonotype was counted only a few times. The genes are TRBV28 and TRBJ1-3; TRBD1 might be the D (6 bases). Germline-derived CDR1 and CDR2 are MDHEN and SYDVKM. V lost 5 bases and J 2 bases, leaving 10 bases between the germline ends. This CDR3 has 14 amino acids. The CDR3 protein is CASSTSGAGNTIYF. CDR3 bases: TGTGCCAGCAGTACCTCAGGGGCTGGAAACACCATATATTTT.

For this clonotype: The missing conserved phenylalanine or tryptophan at the end of this CDR3 makes a read error likely. The CDR3 region is CATSDETGSITGELFS. The CDR3 region has the DNA TGTGCCACCAGTGATGAGACAGGGTCGATCACCGGGGAGCTGTTTTCT. This chain connects TRBV24-1 to TRBJ2-2; 7 bases fit TRBD1. The length of the CDR3 is 16 residues. CDR1 is KGHDR and CDR2 is SFDVKD in the germline V gene. Trimming took 3 bases from V and 4 from J; bases not matched to a gene: 7.

The V gene is TRBV2, the J gene TRBJ1-2; D gene uncertain. Trimming left V 0 bases short and J 8 bases short, with 13 bases between. The germline CDR1 and CDR2 sequences are SNHLY and FYNNEI. The CDR3 consists of 14 residues. The CDR3 spells CASSEARRADGYTF. CDR3 in DNA: TGTGCCAGCAGTGAAGCGCGTAGGGCGGACGGCTACACCTTC. The full variable domain, its missing parts supplied by reference TRBV2 and TRBJ1-2, is EPEVTQTPSHQVTQMGQEVILRCVPISNHLYFYWYRQILGQKVEFLVSFYNNEISEKSEIFDDQFSVERPDGSNFTLKIRSTKLEDSAMYFCASSEARRADGYTFGSGTRLTVV.

This clonotype turned up a few times. The rearrangement joins TRBV5-1 to TRBJ2-3, with 7 positions matching TRBD1. CDR3 length equals 17 residues. Germline V gene sequence: CDR1 SGHRS, CDR2 YFSETQ. V was pared by 4 bases and J by 1 base, with 12 bases of the junction left unmatched. The CDR3 sequence: CASSPGQVRTGTDTQYF. CDR3 coding DNA: TGCGCCAGCAGCCCCGGACAGGTGAGGACCGGCACAGATACGCAGTATTTT.

The table lists this clonotype with many counts. The chain recombines TRBV12-3 or TRBV12-4 with TRBJ2-7, with D hard to call. The CDR3 loop spans 13 amino acids. Trimming removed 6 bases at V and 8 bases at J, with 17 bases between. The CDR3 nucleotides are TGTGCCAGCAGCCCCCCTCCGAGGCAGAAGCAGTACTTC. Its protein product is CASSPPPRQKQYF.

As for this clonotype: A junction boundary mismatches the germline segment, possibly from a read error. The chain is built from TRBV6-2 or TRBV6-3 and TRBJ2-2, with D possibly TRBD2 on 5 matching bases. Germline lookup yields CDR1 MNHEY and CDR2 SVGEGT. The CDR3 has 16 amino acids. The CDR3 coding sequence is TGTGCCCGCAGTTACTTGGGGAGTTTGTACGCCGGGGAGCTGTTTTTT. Protein sequence: CARSYLGSLYAGELFF.

This clonotype was seen ten or more times. The chain combines TRBV5-5 with TRBJ2-7; D perhaps matches TRBD2 (5 bases). Deletions cut 0 bases from V and 4 bases from J, with 14 bases between. Per germline, CDR1 SGHKS and CDR2 YYEKEE (reference sequence). The CDR3 is made up of 15 amino acids. CDR3 sequence (DNA): TGTGCCAGCAGCTTGGATAGCGCGCGAGCTTACGAGCAGTACTTC. Protein product: CASSLDSARAYEQYF.

This chain joins TRBV20-1 and TRBJ2-2; D is unclear. The length of the CDR3 is 19 residues. Germline-derived CDR1 and CDR2 are DFQATT and SNEGSKA (reference sequence). Trimming shortened V by 1 base and J by 2 bases, and 23 bases separated the two germline ends. This CDR3 reads CSARGFPRVSDVNTGELFF. CDR3 in DNA: TGCAGTGCTAGAGGTTTCCCCCGGGTTTCAGACGTCAACACCGGGGAGCTGTTTTTT.

This sequence joins TRBV5-1 and TRBJ1-4, with D maybe TRBD1 (5 bases). Between the trimmed V and J ends, which lost 4 bases and 0 bases, there was a span of 16 bases. From germline, CDR1 is SGHRS and CDR2 YFSETQ. The CDR3 is 17 residues long. CDR3 nucleotides: TGCGCCAGCAGCGCGGGACGGATGGGGCCAACTAATGAAAAACTGTTTTTT. This translates into CASSAGRMGPTNEKLFF.

This clonotype showed up just a few times. CDR3 nucleotide sequence: TGTGCTAGTGGTTTAGAACCGGGAAACACCATATATTTT. Amino acids: CASGLEPGNTIYF. The chain has TRBV12-5 and TRBJ1-3; no definite D call. The CDR3 is made up of 13 amino acids. Germline-derived CDR1 and CDR2 are LGHNT and FRNRAP. The V and J ends lost 3 bases and 4 bases respectively, with 7 bases between them.